A single T cell receptor beta chain is shown here with its context. Its antigen is not known. This entry comes from a study of CD8+CD57+ T cells in acquired aplastic anemia. The study's findings and limits: Patients and controls shared twenty-nine CD8+ CDR3 sequences, highly expressed in patients.

Patients who underwent sequencing had shown CD8+CD57+ cell expansion by flow cytometry. All patients had severe acquired aplastic anemia. Genomic DNA was employed as the template in profiling TCR beta VDJ and CDR3. TCRdb redid the calling of the reads with MiXCR, one entry per CDR3 protein. The sample has some 98,000 distinct CDR3 sequences; about 66% are singletons. The CDR3 length is 14 residues. CDR1 and CDR2 (germline): MGHRA, YSYEKL. Deletions cut 5 bases from V and 9 bases from J, with 14 bases between. Sequenced material: sorted CD4+, CD8+, or CD8+CD57+ T cells (not recorded which) from PBMCs. This TCR was sampled from a human donor with aplastic anemia. This chain connects TRBV4-1 to TRBJ1-6; no clear D. The CDR3 spells CASSGGINGSPLHF. Written as DNA, the CDR3 is TGCGCCAGCAGCGGAGGGATAAATGGTTCACCCCTCCACTTT.